A single sample is the source of the 8 T cell receptor beta chains below, sequenced in a study of blood T cells in healthy people across ages (dated by TCRdb to between 2015 and 2016). The library was prepared using 5' RACE. The reads were generated on an Illumina HiSeq 2500. The second PCR ran for about 6 to 12 cycles and used a J-beta primer mix along with a sample-barcoded 5' primer. TCRdb reworked the public reads: Q25 trimming with fastp, MiXCR clone assembly, productive beta chains retained. For every CDR3 protein sequence, its rows merge into one entry that carries the most common genes and DNA. The sample contains roughly 1.5 million distinct CDR3 sequences, approximately 39% of them found a single time. About 4.1% of the sample is held by the ten biggest clonotypes. Material: blood. The receptors were sampled from a young woman in good health.

This clonotype occurred a few times. The chain links TRBV21-1 to TRBJ2-2; the table assigns TRBD1, which was not confirmed against the DNA. TRBV21-1 is shown as a pseudogene. The CDR3 sequence is 15 residues long. This chain's CDR3 is CASSKGQGNTGELFF. The CDR3 nucleotides read TGTGCCAGCAGCAAAGGACAGGGGAACACCGGGGAGCTGTTTTTT.

The genes are TRBV6-6 and TRBJ1-1; D is unresolved. Trimming pared 6 bases from V and 3 bases from J, leaving 14 bases between. From germline, CDR1 is MNHNY and CDR2 SVGAGI (reference sequence). This CDR3 comprises 14 residues. CDR3 residues: CASRDASRYTEAFF. The CDR3 bases are TGTGCCAGCAGGGACGCAAGCAGGTACACTGAAGCTTTCTTT.

This clonotype appeared a few times. The gene calls are TRBV20-1 and TRBJ1-1; D ambiguous. Per germline, CDR1 DFQATT and CDR2 SNEGSKA (reference sequence). The CDR3 totals 11 residues. With 4 bases removed from V and 11 bases from J, the gap between germline ends came to 14 bases. CDR3 nucleotide sequence: TGCAGTGCTATCATTGTGGCGGATGCTTTCTTT. It specifies CSAIIVADAFF.

This clonotype was detected only a few times. The V gene is TRBV25-1, the J gene TRBJ2-1; D possibly corresponds to TRBD2 (6 bases). CDR3 length equals 16 residues. Between the trimmed V and J ends, which lost 6 bases and 6 bases, there was a span of 21 bases. Germline values: CDR1 MGHDK, CDR2 SYGVNS. CDR3 amino acids: CASSDSMLAKVNEQFF. CDR3 DNA: TGTGCCAGCAGCGATTCAATGCTAGCGAAGGTCAATGAGCAGTTCTTC.

Only a few counts were recorded for this clonotype. The V call is TRBV15, the J call TRBJ2-4; the match to TRBD1 covers 8 bases. After removal of 3 bases from V and 6 bases from J, the junction contained 10 bases not matched to a gene. This CDR3 comprises 16 residues. CDR1 LNHNV and CDR2 YYDKDF come from the germline V gene (reference sequence). CDR3 residues: CATSRNRGMALNIQYF. The CDR3 bases are TGTGCCACCAGCAGGAACAGGGGGATGGCACTAAACATTCAGTACTTC.

V usage is TRBV4-1 and J usage is TRBJ1-4, with a tentative D call TRBD1 (5 bases). The CDR3 runs 16 residues. Trimming took 1 base from V and 5 from J, leaving 14 bases between them. Germline V gene data show CDR1 as MGHRA and CDR2 as YSYEKL. Written as DNA, the CDR3 is TGCGCCAGCAGCCAAGGCTGGGGGGGTATGAATGAAAAACTGTTTTTT. It codes for CASSQGWGGMNEKLFF.

The rearrangement uses TRBV5-5 and TRBJ2-7; D may be TRBD1 (6 bases). Looked up from germline, CDR1 is SGHKS and CDR2 is YYEKEE (reference sequence). V shed 7 bases and J shed 2 bases, with 10 bases lying between them. The CDR3 totals 12 residues. DNA for the CDR3: TGTGCCAGCGGGGGCATGGCCTACGAGCAGTACTTC. This sequence encodes CASGGMAYEQYF.

J is TRBJ1-5 and V is TRBV6-2 or TRBV6-3; perhaps TRBD1 as D (5 bases). Looked up from germline, CDR1 is MNHEY and CDR2 is SVGEGT. The CDR3 totals 14 residues. The CDR3 DNA reads TGTGCTACACCGGCGGGACCCTCCAATCAGCCCCAGCATTTT. Amino acid sequence: CATPAGPSNQPQHF.